Below are 23 T cell receptor beta chains sequenced from a single sample in a study of CD8+ T cells in alopecia areata. RNA was extracted and reverse transcribed into cDNA as the sequencing template. The repertoire was sequenced with immunoSEQ multiplex PCR; TCRdb's copy has only in-frame clones and lacks some. The sample carries about 270,000 clones, over 45% recorded once. Treatment given: oral pan-JAK inhibitor, 5-10 mg twice daily. The sequences come from CD4+ T cells sorted from blood, collected at approximately week 52, from a patient treated with tofacitinib. Receptors were obtained from a human donor with alopecia areata.

This clone was picked up a small number of times. The chain has TRBV12-5 and TRBJ1-1; 7 bases are shared with TRBD1. The CDR3 length is 13 residues. V dropped 5 bases and J dropped 4; count of bases not matched to a gene: 4. The germline CDR1 and CDR2 sequences are LGHNT and FRNRAP. The CDR3 nucleotides read TGTGCTAGTGGTACAGGGGAAAGCACTGAAGCTTTCTTT. Its translation is CASGTGESTEAFF. Based on the CDR3 plus reference TRBV12-5 and TRBJ1-1, the full variable domain is DARVTQTPRHKVTEMGQEVTMRCQPILGHNTVFWYRQTMMQGLELLAYFRNRAPLDDSGMPKDRFSAEMPDATLATLKIQPSEPRDSAVYFCASGTGESTEAFFGQGTRLTVV.

The V and J genes are TRBV6-1 and TRBJ1-6; 10 bases are a match to TRBD1. This CDR3 has 16 residues. J lost 8 bases, V lost 4 bases, and 8 bases had no gene match. The germline V gene has CDR1 MNHNS and CDR2 SASEGT. CDR3 protein: CASSAQRGQGYSPLHF. The CDR3 nucleotides are TGTGCCAGCAGTGCACAGAGGGGACAGGGGTATTCACCCCTCCACTTT.

The chain uses TRBV2 and TRBJ2-2; D uncertain. Deletions cut 3 bases from V and 0 bases from J, with 8 bases between. The CDR3 contains 15 residues. CDR1 and CDR2 from the germline V gene are SNHLY and FYNNEI. CDR3 loop: CASSERQPNTGELFF. The CDR3 DNA follows: TGTGCCAGCAGTGAGAGGCAGCCGAACACCGGGGAGCTGTTTTTT.

The rearrangement links TRBV29-1 to TRBJ2-3, with 9 nucleotides matching TRBD1. V lost 6 bases, J lost 3 bases, and 4 bases stayed unmatched. The CDR3 contains 13 residues. CDR1 and CDR2 from the germline V gene are SQVTM and ANQGSEA. The CDR3 DNA sequence: TGCAGCGTACGGACAGGGGTTACAGATACGCAGTATTTT. This codes for CSVRTGVTDTQYF.

DNA of the CDR3: TGTGCCAGCATGCCTGTGGGTACATTCACTGAAGCTTTCTTT. It yields the protein CASMPVGTFTEAFF. This sequence joins TRBV7-8 and TRBJ1-1; D unresolved. The germline V gene encodes CDR1 SGHVS and CDR2 FQNEAQ. The CDR3 contains 14 residues. The V and J ends lost 7 bases and 4 bases respectively, with 16 bases between them. Combining the CDR3 with reference TRBV7-8 and TRBJ1-1 gives the whole variable domain GAGVSQSPRYKVAKRGQDVALRCDPISGHVSLFWYQQALGQGPEFLTYFQNEAQLDKSGLPSDRFFAERPEGSVSTLKIQRTQQEDSAVYLCASMPVGTFTEAFFGQGTRLTVV.

The V call is TRBV7-8, the J call TRBJ1-1; D perhaps matches TRBD1 (5 bases). This CDR3 has 14 residues. The V end was cut by 1 base, the J end by 7 bases, with 13 bases between. The V gene's germline CDR1 is SGHVS and CDR2 FQNEAQ. The CDR3 sequence is CASSLDMGTIEAFF. CDR3 DNA sequence: TGTGCCAGCAGCTTAGATATGGGGACGATTGAAGCTTTCTTT. Using reference TRBV7-8 and TRBJ1-1 for the parts outside the CDR3, the full variable domain is GAGVSQSPRYKVAKRGQDVALRCDPISGHVSLFWYQQALGQGPEFLTYFQNEAQLDKSGLPSDRFFAERPEGSVSTLKIQRTQQEDSAVYLCASSLDMGTIEAFFGQGTRLTVV.

This clone was seen a single time. This chain connects TRBV29-1 to TRBJ1-1, with D uncertain. V was trimmed by 7 bases and J by 11 bases, leaving 14 bases between them. Germline V lookup: CDR1 SQVTM, CDR2 ANQGSEA. The CDR3 runs 10 residues. CDR3 DNA: TGCAGCGCTGGAGCGGAGGCGGCTTTCTTT. Protein product: CSAGAEAAFF.

The V and J genes are TRBV6-1 and TRBJ1-1; a possible D gene is TRBD1 (6 bases). This CDR3 comprises 13 residues. Trimming took off 7 bases at V and 1 base at J, with 10 bases between the two ends. Germline CDR1 reads MNHNS; CDR2 reads SASEGT. This chain's CDR3 is CASTRQENTEAFF. For the CDR3, the DNA is TGTGCCAGCACTCGACAGGAGAACACTGAAGCTTTCTTT.

The V call is TRBV30, the J call TRBJ1-6; D uncertain. Trimming pared 5 bases from V and 7 bases from J, leaving 12 bases between. CDR3 length: 13 residues. Germline V gives CDR1 GTSNPN, CDR2 SVGIG (reference sequence). The CDR3 nucleotides read TGTGCCTGGGGGCCCCAGTGGAATTCACCCCTCCACTTT. Encoded protein: CAWGPQWNSPLHF.

This clone came up a few times. The chain is built from TRBV19 and TRBJ2-1; the D call may be TRBD1 or TRBD2 (5 bases each). The CDR3 covers 15 residues. The germline V and J ends were trimmed by 1 base and 8 bases, with 15 bases remaining between them. Germline V gene sequence: CDR1 LNHDA, CDR2 SQIVND (reference sequence). CDR3 loop: CASSIARGRGDEQFF. The CDR3 coding sequence is TGTGCCAGTAGTATAGCCCGGGGCCGGGGCGATGAGCAGTTCTTC.

This clone has only a few counts. The rearrangement uses TRBV29-1 and TRBJ1-1, with 10 bases that match TRBD1. Germline CDR1 is SQVTM and CDR2 is ANQGSEA. The trim removed 6 bases at V and 4 bases at J, leaving 5 bases unmatched. CDR3 length: 13 residues. The CDR3 DNA sequence: TGCAGCGTCGGACAGGGGGACCCCACTGAAGCTTTCTTT. Residues: CSVGQGDPTEAFF. The complete variable domain, with remaining parts taken from reference TRBV29-1 and TRBJ1-1, reads SAVISQKPSRDICQRGTSLTIQCQVDSQVTMMFWYRQQPGQSLTLIATANQGSEATYESGFVIDKFPISRPNLTFSTLTVSNMSPEDSSIYLCSVGQGDPTEAFFGQGTRLTVV.

The chain employs TRBV4-3 and TRBJ2-1, with D unclear. V shed 0 bases and J shed 0 bases, with 9 bases lying between them. CDR1 is LGHNA, CDR2 YSLEER, per germline. The CDR3 extends over 16 amino acids. The CDR3: CASSQDQPSSYNEQFF. The DNA of the CDR3 is TGCGCCAGCAGCCAAGATCAACCAAGCTCCTACAATGAGCAGTTCTTC.

The V gene is TRBV4-1, the J gene TRBJ2-3; D perhaps matches TRBD1 (5 bases). CDR3 size: 14 residues. V lost 1 base and J lost 4, with 9 bases in between. Germline values: CDR1 MGHRA, CDR2 YSYEKL. This CDR3 is CASSQGQGSDTQYF. CDR3 bases: TGCGCCAGCAGCCAAGGCCAGGGCTCAGATACGCAGTATTTT.

The rearrangement joins TRBV30 to TRBJ1-5; D is undetermined. The CDR3 runs to 14 residues. CDR1 is GTSNPN, CDR2 SVGIG, per germline (reference sequence). Trimming took off 0 bases at V and 5 bases at J, with 11 bases between the two ends. CDR3 bases: TGTGCCTGGAGTGTACTAGGGATGGATCAGCCCCAGCATTTT. It yields the protein CAWSVLGMDQPQHF.

The J gene is TRBJ1-4, the V gene TRBV4-2; maybe TRBD1 (5 bases). The germline V gene has CDR1 LGHNA and CDR2 YNFKEQ. V lost 0 bases, J lost 7 bases, and 12 bases lay in between. This CDR3 region has 15 residues. The CDR3: CASSQERRGTEKLFF. CDR3 coding DNA: TGTGCCAGCAGCCAAGAGAGGAGGGGTACTGAAAAACTGTTTTTT.

Only a few counts were recorded for this clone. The V and J genes are TRBV19 and TRBJ1-2, with D tentatively TRBD1 (5 bases). This CDR3 spans 14 amino acids. Deletions cut 6 bases from V and 7 bases from J, with 18 bases between. Germline V gene sequence: CDR1 LNHDA, CDR2 SQIVND (reference sequence). The CDR3, as DNA: TGTGCCAGTAGCCATCAGGCGGGGCAAGGTGGCTACACCTTC. Amino acid sequence: CASSHQAGQGGYTF.

The J gene is TRBJ1-2, the V gene TRBV25-1, with D perhaps TRBD1 (6 bases). The V end lost 7 bases, the J end lost 0 bases, and 9 bases lay between the germline ends. This CDR3 contains 13 residues. Germline assignment: CDR1 MGHDK and CDR2 SYGVNS. This CDR3 is CASTRTANYGYTF. The CDR3 DNA sequence: TGTGCCAGCACCAGGACAGCTAACTATGGCTACACCTTC.

Details on this clone: Other nucleotide sequences from this sample produce the same CDR3. The chain is built from TRBV5-1 and TRBJ2-5, with D possibly TRBD2 on 5 matching bases. This CDR3 comprises 13 residues. V lost 2 bases and J 5 bases, leaving 10 bases between the germline ends. CDR1 and CDR2 (germline): SGHRS, YFSETQ. CDR3 residues: CASSLEGAETQYF. The CDR3 DNA reads TGCGCCAGCAGCTTAGAGGGAGCGGAGACCCAGTACTTC.

This chain connects TRBV11-2 to TRBJ2-7; 11 bases are a match to TRBD1. Unmatched junction bases numbered 10, after V lost 5 bases and J lost 4 bases. Germline CDR1 SGHAT, CDR2 FQNNGV. The CDR3 is made up of 16 amino acids. In DNA form, the CDR3 reads TGTGCCAGCAGCCAAGGCCGGGACAGGGGGATTTACGAGCAGTACTTC. Its translation: CASSQGRDRGIYEQYF.

The chain has TRBV6-1 and TRBJ2-7, with 9 bases aligning to TRBD1. With 9 bases clipped from V and 3 bases from J, the junction kept 6 bases outside the gene matches. The germline V gene has CDR1 MNHNS and CDR2 SASEGT. The length of the CDR3 is 13 residues. The CDR3 region has the DNA TGTGCCAGTAGATTGACAGGGGGCTACGAGCAGTACTTC. It encodes CASRLTGGYEQYF.

This sequence joins TRBV7-9 and TRBJ2-3; 10 nucleotides match TRBD2. The CDR3 is 16 residues long. J lost 2 bases, V lost 4 bases, and 6 bases had no gene match. Germline V CDR1 and CDR2: SEHNR, FQNEAQ (reference sequence). The CDR3 sequence is CASSSRAGGPTDTQYF. CDR3 DNA: TGTGCCAGCAGCTCGAGAGCGGGGGGGCCCACAGATACGCAGTATTTT.

V is TRBV5-4 and J is TRBJ1-4; TRBD1 matches at 7 bases. The CDR3 length is 13 residues. Unmatched junction bases numbered 2, after V lost 2 bases and J lost 7 bases. Germline V lookup: CDR1 SGHNT, CDR2 YYREEE (reference sequence). The CDR3 bases are TGTGCCAGCAGCTTACAGGGGATTGAAAAACTGTTTTTT. Its translation is CASSLQGIEKLFF.

This clone was seen a handful of times. J is TRBJ2-7 and V is TRBV29-1; 8 bases agree with TRBD1. Germline assignment: CDR1 SQVTM and CDR2 ANQGSEA. With V trimmed by 4 bases and J by 6 bases, 2 bases remained unmatched. This CDR3 has 11 residues. The CDR3 nucleotides are TGCAGCGTTGGGACAGGGTTCGAGCAGTACTTC. Protein product: CSVGTGFEQYF.